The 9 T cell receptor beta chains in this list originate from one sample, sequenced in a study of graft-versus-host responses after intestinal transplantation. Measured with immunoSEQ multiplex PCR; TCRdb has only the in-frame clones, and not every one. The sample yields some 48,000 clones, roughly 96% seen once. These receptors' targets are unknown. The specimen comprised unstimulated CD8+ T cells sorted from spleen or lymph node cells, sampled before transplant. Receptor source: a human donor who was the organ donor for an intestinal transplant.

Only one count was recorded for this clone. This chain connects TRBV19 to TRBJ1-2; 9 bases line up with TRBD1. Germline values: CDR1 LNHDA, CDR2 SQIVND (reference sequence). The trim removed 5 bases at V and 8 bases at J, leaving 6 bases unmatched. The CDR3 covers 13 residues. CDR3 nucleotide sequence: TGTGCCAGTAGTCTGGGGACAGGGCGCGGCTACACCTTC. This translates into CASSLGTGRGYTF.

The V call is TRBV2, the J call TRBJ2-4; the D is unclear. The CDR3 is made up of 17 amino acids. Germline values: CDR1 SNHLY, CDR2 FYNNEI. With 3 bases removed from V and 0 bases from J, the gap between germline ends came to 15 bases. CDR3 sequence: CASSEEHGPAAKNIQYF. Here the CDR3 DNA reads TGTGCCAGCAGTGAGGAACACGGACCTGCAGCCAAAAACATTCAGTACTTC. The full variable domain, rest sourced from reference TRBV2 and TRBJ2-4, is EPEVTQTPSHQVTQMGQEVILRCVPISNHLYFYWYRQILGQKVEFLVSFYNNEISEKSEIFDDQFSVERPDGSNFTLKIRSTKLEDSAMYFCASSEEHGPAAKNIQYFGAGTRLSVL.

In nucleotides, the CDR3 is TGTGCCAGCAGTGACCGGGGAAACTATGGCTACACCTTC. Its translation: CASSDRGNYGYTF. The chain is built from TRBV25-1 and TRBJ1-2; D gene unclear. The CDR3 runs 13 residues. The germline V gene encodes CDR1 MGHDK and CDR2 SYGVNS. Between the trimmed V and J ends, which lost 3 bases and 2 bases, there was a span of 7 bases.

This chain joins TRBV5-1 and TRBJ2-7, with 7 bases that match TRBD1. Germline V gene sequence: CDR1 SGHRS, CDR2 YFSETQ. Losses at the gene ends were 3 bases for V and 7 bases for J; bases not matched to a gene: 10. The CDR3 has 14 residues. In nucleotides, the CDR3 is TGCGCCAGCAGCTCAGGGGACAGCTCCGGGGAGCAGTACTTC. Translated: CASSSGDSSGEQYF.

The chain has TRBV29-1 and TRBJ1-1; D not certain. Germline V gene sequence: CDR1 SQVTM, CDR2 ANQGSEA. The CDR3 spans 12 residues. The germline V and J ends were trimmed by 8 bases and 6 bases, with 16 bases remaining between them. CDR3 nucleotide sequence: TGCAGCTCCTTCGGGTCCAGAGCTGAAGCTTTCTTT. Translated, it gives CSSFGSRAEAFF.

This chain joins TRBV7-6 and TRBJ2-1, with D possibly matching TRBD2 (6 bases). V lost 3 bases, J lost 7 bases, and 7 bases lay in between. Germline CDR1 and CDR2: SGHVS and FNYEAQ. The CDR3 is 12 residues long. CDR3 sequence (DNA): TGTGCCAGCAGCTTCGCGGGGAATGAGCAGTTCTTC. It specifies CASSFAGNEQFF.

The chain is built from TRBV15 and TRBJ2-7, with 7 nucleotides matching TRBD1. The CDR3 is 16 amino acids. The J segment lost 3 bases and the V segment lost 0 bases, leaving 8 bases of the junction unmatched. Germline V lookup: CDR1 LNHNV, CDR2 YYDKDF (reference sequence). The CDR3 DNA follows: TGTGCCACCAGCAGAGAAGCCGGGACAGAAGACTACGAGCAGTACTTC. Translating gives CATSREAGTEDYEQYF.

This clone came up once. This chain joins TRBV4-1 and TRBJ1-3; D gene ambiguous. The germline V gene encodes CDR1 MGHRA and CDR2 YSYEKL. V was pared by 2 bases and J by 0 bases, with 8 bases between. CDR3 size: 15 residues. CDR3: CASSQFLVSGNTIYF. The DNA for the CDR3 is TGCGCCAGCAGCCAATTTCTTGTCTCTGGAAACACCATATATTTT.

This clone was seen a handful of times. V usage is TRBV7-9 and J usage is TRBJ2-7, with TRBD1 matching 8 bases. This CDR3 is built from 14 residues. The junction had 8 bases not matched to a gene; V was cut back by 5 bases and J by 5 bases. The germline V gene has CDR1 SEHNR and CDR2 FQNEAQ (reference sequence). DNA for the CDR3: TGTGCCAGCAGCGCCCCGACAGGGGCCCACGAGCAGTACTTC. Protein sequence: CASSAPTGAHEQYF.